The source of this T cell receptor beta chain is a study of blood T cell repertoires in COVID-19. As for the study in general: In each case, the material was cDNA or gDNA derived from T cells, B-cell-depleted T cells, or PBMCs.

Original handling: Counts of nucleated cells, estimated from reference gene primer amplification, were obtained. Sequencing was performed with immunoSEQ multiplex PCR; in TCRdb, only in-frame clones are kept and a portion is missing. V and J calls plus clone size are reproduced from that table; the DNA served to infer D and trimming. Of 200,000 to 250,000 clones in the sample, approximately 86% were seen once. Deletions cut 5 bases from V and 4 bases from J, with 9 bases between. CDR1 is SGHTA and CDR2 is FQGNSA in the germline V gene. The CDR3 covers 13 residues. Categorization into cohorts depended on clinical history that participants reported.

Sequencing input: PBMCs or T cells enriched from blood (not recorded which). This receptor was obtained from a woman between 40 and 55 years old with acute COVID-19. The gene calls are TRBV7-2 and TRBJ2-4; D possibly corresponds to TRBD1 (5 bases). As DNA, the CDR3 is TGTGCCAGCAGCCTAGGGGCGAAAAACATTCAGTACTTC. Protein: CASSLGAKNIQYF.